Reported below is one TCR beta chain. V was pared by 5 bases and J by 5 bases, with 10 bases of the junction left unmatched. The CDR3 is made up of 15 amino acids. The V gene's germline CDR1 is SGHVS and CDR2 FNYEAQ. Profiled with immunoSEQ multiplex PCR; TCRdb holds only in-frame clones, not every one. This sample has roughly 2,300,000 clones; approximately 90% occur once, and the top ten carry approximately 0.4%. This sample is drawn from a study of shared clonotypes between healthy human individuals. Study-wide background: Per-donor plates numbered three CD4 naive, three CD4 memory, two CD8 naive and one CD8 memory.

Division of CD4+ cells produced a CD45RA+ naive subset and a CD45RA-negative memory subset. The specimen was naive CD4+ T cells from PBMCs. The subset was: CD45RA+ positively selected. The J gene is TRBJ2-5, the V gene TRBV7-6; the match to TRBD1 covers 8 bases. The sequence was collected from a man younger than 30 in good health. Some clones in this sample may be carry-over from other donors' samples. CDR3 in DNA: TGTGCCAGCAGCCTAGTGCGGCCAGGGGGCGAGACCCAGTACTTC. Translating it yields CASSLVRPGGETQYF.